A single TCR beta chain is shown here with its context. What it binds is unknown. This sample stems from a study of siplizumab effects on memory and regulatory T cells. Study-wide findings and caveats: Apparently key alloresponse contributors, naive T cells also seemed more diverse than memory cells.

Per sample, about 10^5 TCR templates underwent assay. Sequencing used immunoSEQ multiplex PCR; TCRdb keeps in-frame clones, though not all of them. Of over 80,000 clones listed, about 93% are singletons. This CDR3 is 14 amino acids long. Germline V gene lookup returns CDR1 MDHEN and CDR2 SYDVKM. Trimming took 5 bases from V and 2 from J, leaving 13 bases between them. The receptor was derived from a human donor in good health. The sample taken for sequencing was non-Treg CD4+ T cells sorted from blood. The chain employs TRBV28 and TRBJ2-7; D is perhaps TRBD2 (5 bases). The CDR3 DNA is TGTGCCAGCAGTCCACCCGGGGATACCTACGAGCAGTACTTC. Encoded protein: CASSPPGDTYEQYF.